Each of the 6 T cell receptor beta chains below was sequenced from the same sample in a study of shared clonotypes between healthy human individuals. CD8 cells classed as naive were CD45RO-negative and positively selected for CCR7, excluding terminally differentiated effector memory CD45RA+ cells. Using immunoSEQ multiplex PCR, the repertoire was profiled, and TCRdb retains in-frame clones only, with some absent. The sample yields about 2.2 million clones, 85% to 95% seen once. The sequenced material came from naive CD8+ T cells from PBMCs. The receptors originated from a man aged 18 to 35 in good health. Some clones in this sample may be carry-over from other donors' samples.

The chain has TRBV18 and TRBJ1-2, with 9 bases matching TRBD1. The CDR3 is 13 amino acids. V lost 4 bases, J lost 7 bases, and 4 bases stayed unmatched. Per germline, CDR1 KGHSH and CDR2 LQKENI. The CDR3 loop is CASSRTGESGYTF. CDR3 DNA: TGTGCCAGCTCACGGACAGGGGAGAGTGGCTACACCTTC.

CDR3 bases: TGCGCCAGCAGCCCAAAAAGGGGGGCGGCCACCGGGGAGCTGTTTTTT. Protein product: CASSPKRGAATGELFF. The rearrangement links TRBV5-1 to TRBJ2-2, with D possibly called TRBD1 or TRBD2 (6 bases each). Germline CDR1 and CDR2: SGHRS and YFSETQ. The CDR3 extends over 16 amino acids. Trimming pared 4 bases from V and 4 bases from J, leaving 17 bases between.

Concerning this clone: This CDR3 is also generated by other DNA sequences in the sample. V and J are TRBV7-3 and TRBJ1-1; 11 bases map to TRBD1. This CDR3 contains 15 residues. Losses at the gene ends were 2 bases for V and 3 bases for J; bases not matched to a gene: 2. CDR1 and CDR2 (germline): SGHTA, FQGTGA. The chain's CDR3 is CASSLGTGGYTEAFF. CDR3 DNA sequence: TGTGCCAGCAGCTTAGGGACAGGGGGATACACTGAAGCTTTCTTT.

V and J are TRBV5-1 and TRBJ2-1, with 10 nucleotides matching TRBD2. The V gene's germline CDR1 is SGHRS and CDR2 YFSETQ. Unmatched junction bases numbered 3, after V lost 4 bases and J lost 2 bases. This CDR3 has 15 amino acids. In DNA, the CDR3 is TGCGCCAGCAGCCCTAGCGGGAGAACCTACAATGAGCAGTTCTTC. Encoded protein: CASSPSGRTYNEQFF.

As concerns this clone: Other nucleotide sequences from this sample produce the same CDR3. The rearrangement joins TRBV7-9 to TRBJ2-1; 10 bases match TRBD2. Germline V lookup: CDR1 SEHNR, CDR2 FQNEAQ (reference sequence). V gave up 5 bases and J gave up 5 bases; unmatched junction bases: 6. This CDR3 is built from 15 residues. The CDR3 sequence is CASSPGLAENNEQFF. CDR3 DNA: TGTGCCAGCAGCCCTGGACTAGCGGAGAACAATGAGCAGTTCTTC.

The chain is built from TRBV27 and TRBJ2-7, with D possibly matching TRBD2 (6 bases). The CDR3 covers 13 residues. Germline V lookup: CDR1 MNHEY, CDR2 SMNVEV (reference sequence). V was shortened by 5 bases and J by 6 bases, with 14 bases between the two germline ends. In DNA form, the CDR3 reads TGTGCCAGCAGTCCGGGGACCGGGGGCGAGCAGTACTTC. Protein: CASSPGTGGEQYF.